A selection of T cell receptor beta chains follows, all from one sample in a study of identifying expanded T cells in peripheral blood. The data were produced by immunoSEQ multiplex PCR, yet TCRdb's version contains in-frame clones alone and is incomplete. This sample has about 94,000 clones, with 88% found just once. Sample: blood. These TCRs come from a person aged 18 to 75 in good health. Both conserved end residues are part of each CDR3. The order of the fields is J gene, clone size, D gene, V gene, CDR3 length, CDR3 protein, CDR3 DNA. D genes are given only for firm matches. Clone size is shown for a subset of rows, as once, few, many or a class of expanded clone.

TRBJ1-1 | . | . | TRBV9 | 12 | CASSASGSEAFF | TGTGCCAGCAGCGCCTCGGGTAGTGAAGCTTTCTTT
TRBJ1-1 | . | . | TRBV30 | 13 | CAWRGSGDTEAFF | TGTGCCTGGAGGGGGAGCGGGGACACTGAAGCTTTCTTT
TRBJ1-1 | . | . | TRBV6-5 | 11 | CASSYHTEAFF | TGTGCCAGCAGTTATCACACTGAAGCTTTCTTT
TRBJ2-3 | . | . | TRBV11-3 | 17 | CASSLVYGGAGTDTQYF | TGTGCCAGCAGCTTAGTGTATGGGGGGGCTGGAACAGATACGCAGTATTTT
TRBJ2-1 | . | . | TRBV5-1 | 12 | CASSVTSNEQFF | TGCGCCAGCAGCGTTACGTCGAATGAGCAGTTCTTC
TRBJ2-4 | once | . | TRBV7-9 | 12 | CASSFHDGIQYF | TGTGCCAGCAGCTTCCACGACGGGATTCAGTACTTC
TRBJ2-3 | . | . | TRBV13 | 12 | CASSISTDTQYF | TGTGCCAGCAGCATAAGCACAGATACGCAGTATTTT
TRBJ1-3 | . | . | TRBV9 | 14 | CASSVGDSGNTIYF | TGTGCCAGCAGCGTTGGTGACTCTGGAAACACCATATATTTT
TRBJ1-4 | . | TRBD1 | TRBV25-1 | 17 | CASSQSGATGGEEKLFF | TGTGCCAGCAGCCAATCCGGGGCGACAGGGGGGGAGGAAAAACTGTTTTTT
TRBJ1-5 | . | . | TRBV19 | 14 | CASSIRDNNQPQHF | TGTGCCAGTAGTATAAGGGACAACAATCAGCCCCAGCATTTT
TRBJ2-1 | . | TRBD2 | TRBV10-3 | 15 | CAISLLAGPYNEQFF | TGTGCCATCAGTCTCCTAGCGGGGCCTTACAATGAGCAGTTCTTC
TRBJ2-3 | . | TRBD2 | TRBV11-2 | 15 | CASSPSGGQGDTQYF | TGTGCCAGCAGCCCTAGCGGGGGCCAGGGAGATACGCAGTATTTT
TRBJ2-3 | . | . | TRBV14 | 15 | CASSQGSLSTDTQYF | TGTGCCAGCAGCCAAGGTAGCCTCAGCACAGATACGCAGTATTTT
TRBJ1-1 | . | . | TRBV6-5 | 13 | CASRNDLNTEAFF | TGTGCCAGCAGAAACGACTTGAACACTGAAGCTTTCTTT
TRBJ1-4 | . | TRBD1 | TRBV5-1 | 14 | CASSPQTGVEKLFF | TGCGCCAGCAGCCCCCAGACAGGGGTTGAAAAACTGTTTTTT
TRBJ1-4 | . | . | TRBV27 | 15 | CASSPSYATNEKLFF | TGTGCCAGCAGTCCGTCGTATGCAACTAATGAAAAACTGTTTTTT
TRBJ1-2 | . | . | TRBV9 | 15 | CASSASLGANYGYTF | TGTGCCAGCAGCGCCTCGCTGGGTGCCAACTATGGCTACACCTTC
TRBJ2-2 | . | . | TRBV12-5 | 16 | CASGFYQGLYTGELFF | TGTGCTAGTGGTTTTTACCAGGGGTTATACACCGGGGAGCTGTTTTTT
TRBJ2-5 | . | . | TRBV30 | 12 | CAWRWGRETQYF | TGTGCCTGGAGGTGGGGACGGGAGACCCAGTACTTC
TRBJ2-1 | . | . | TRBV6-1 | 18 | CASSEARGDRRAYNEQFF | TGTGCCAGCAGTGAAGCTCGGGGGGACAGGCGAGCTTACAATGAGCAGTTCTTC
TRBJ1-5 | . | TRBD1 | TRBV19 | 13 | CASSPENSRDRGF | TGTGCCAGTAGTCCCGAAAATTCCCGGGACAGGGGTTTT
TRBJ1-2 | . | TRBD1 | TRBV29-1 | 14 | CSAGGQAPNYGYTF | TGCAGCGCGGGGGGACAGGCACCTAACTATGGCTACACCTTC
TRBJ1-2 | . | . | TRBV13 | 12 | CASSLIRGFLTF | TGTGCCAGCAGCTTAATTAGGGGCTTTTTAACCTTC
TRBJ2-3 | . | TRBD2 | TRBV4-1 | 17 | CASSQGGTSRETDTQYF | TGCGCCAGCAGCCAAGGGGGGACTAGTCGGGAAACAGATACGCAGTATTTT
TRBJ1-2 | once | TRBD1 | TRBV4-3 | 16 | CASSQAGQGLNYGYTF | TGCGCCAGCAGCCAAGCTGGACAGGGCCTTAACTATGGCTACACCTTC
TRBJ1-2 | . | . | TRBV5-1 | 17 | CASSLDPASGANYGYTF | TGCGCCAGCAGCTTGGATCCTGCCAGTGGGGCTAACTATGGCTACACCTTC
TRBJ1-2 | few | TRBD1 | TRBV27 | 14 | CASRSFDRGHGYTF | TGTGCCAGCAGGTCATTCGACAGGGGGCATGGCTACACCTTC
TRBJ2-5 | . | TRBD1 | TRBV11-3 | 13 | CASSWTGGGTQYF | TGTGCCAGCAGCTGGACAGGGGGCGGAACCCAGTACTTC
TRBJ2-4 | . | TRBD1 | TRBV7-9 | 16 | CASSGTRGRGRNIQYF | TGTGCCAGCAGCGGCACTAGGGGGCGTGGGCGAAACATTCAGTACTTC
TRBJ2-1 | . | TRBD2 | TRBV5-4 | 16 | CASSFKRGASYNEQFF | TGTGCCAGCAGCTTCAAGCGGGGGGCCTCTTACAATGAGCAGTTCTTC
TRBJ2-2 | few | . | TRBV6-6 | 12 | CASSQNTGELFF | TGTGCCAGCAGTCAGAACACCGGGGAGCTGTTTTTT
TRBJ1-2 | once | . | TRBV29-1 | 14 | CSVEAGTAIHGYTF | TGCAGCGTTGAGGCCGGGACCGCGATTCATGGCTACACCTTC
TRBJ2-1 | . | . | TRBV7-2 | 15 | CASSLLTVSYNEQFF | TGTGCCAGCAGCTTATTAACGGTGTCCTACAATGAGCAGTTCTTC
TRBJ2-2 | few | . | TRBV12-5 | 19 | CASGWFLGQYPQNTGELFF | TGTGCTAGTGGTTGGTTCTTAGGACAGTATCCCCAGAACACCGGGGAGCTGTTTTTT
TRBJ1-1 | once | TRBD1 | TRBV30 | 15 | CAWSVRSRGHAEAFF | TGTGCCTGGAGTGTTCGGTCCAGGGGGCACGCTGAAGCTTTCTTT
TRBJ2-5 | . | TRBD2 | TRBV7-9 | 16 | CASSLGGAGGQETQYF | TGTGCCAGCAGCTTAGGGGGAGCGGGGGGACAAGAGACCCAGTACTTC
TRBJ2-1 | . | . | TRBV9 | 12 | CASSVAYNEQFF | TGTGCCAGCAGCGTAGCGTACAATGAGCAGTTCTTC
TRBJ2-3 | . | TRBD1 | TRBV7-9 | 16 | CASSLGTDRATDTQYF | TGTGCCAGCAGCTTAGGGACTGACAGGGCCACAGATACGCAGTATTTT
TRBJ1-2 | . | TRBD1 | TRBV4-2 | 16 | CASSQRGQGVDPGYTF | TGTGCCAGCAGCCAAAGGGGACAGGGGGTTGACCCTGGCTACACCTTC